This T cell receptor beta chain is from a study of neurological immune-mediated disorders. Germline lookup yields CDR1 SGHDN and CDR2 FVKESK. This CDR3 is built from 14 residues. Trimming cost V 2 bases and J 2 bases, with 9 bases left between them. The cDNA came from 5'RACE, which used 10-nucleotide random UMIs. Sequencing runs each yielded over 200 million TCR-beta sequences from 15-18 subjects. TCRdb reprocessed the 5' RACE reads with MiXCR, giving one entry per CDR3 protein. Seen here are approximately 82,000 distinct CDR3 sequences, over 12% observed once, and the top ten hold under 7%. Maryland, USA blood bank volunteers served as healthy controls. Stored at -80 C, 2 million PBMCs were the source of the unsorted libraries.

The clonotype was recovered from a woman between 50 and 59 years old in good health. Sequencing was performed on PBMCs. The V call is TRBV14, the J call TRBJ1-2, with D unresolved. In DNA form, the CDR3 reads TGTGCCAGCAGCCAAAATCTCGTGAACTATGGCTACACCTTC. Protein sequence: CASSQNLVNYGYTF.